This T cell receptor beta chain was retrieved from a study of cytomegalovirus exposure and HLA in healthy donors. A multiplex PCR was run with 60 Vbeta primers and 13 Jbeta primers. TCRdb's table, derived via immunoSEQ multiplex PCR, lists solely in-frame clones and lacks some. The table lists around 140,000 clones, approximately 80% of them singletons. The CDR3 sequence is 13 residues long. V was shortened by 4 bases and J by 2 bases, with 9 bases between the two germline ends. Germline V lookup: CDR1 KGHSH, CDR2 LQKENI. Study-wide points: Likely technical artifact: a cluster of highly shared sequence variants. In a later analysis, compared with equally common non-associated chains, HLA-associated beta chains were more expanded. The majority of TCR sequences were rare, yet some public TCRs appeared in many donors. Some V segments could not be told apart, so they were left out, TRBV6-2 and TRBV6-3 among them.

In the case of this clone: Its antigen is not known.

Material: PBMCs. The genes are TRBV18 and TRBJ2-7, with a possible D match to TRBD2 (5 bases). The receptor's source is a male donor in good health and CMV-seronegative. The CDR3 coding sequence is TGTGCCAGCTCACTCGCGGGCACCTACGAGCAGTACTTC. It encodes CASSLAGTYEQYF.